A single sample is the source of the 23 T cell receptor beta chains below, sequenced in a study of Tregs in tolerant kidney transplant recipients. The protocol was immunoSEQ multiplex PCR, while the TCRdb copy is restricted to in-frame clones and leaves out a portion. The table has about 66,000 clones, 92% seen once. This specimen consisted of CD8+ T cells from blood, obtained before the transplant. All receptors come from a human donor who received a combined kidney and bone marrow transplant.

The chain links TRBV2 to TRBJ1-3; TRBD1 is a possible D gene (6 bases). Trimming left V 6 bases short and J 0 bases short, with 12 bases between. Germline lookup yields CDR1 SNHLY and CDR2 FYNNEI. CDR3 length: 15 amino acids. This CDR3 reads CASSGTGTSGNTIYF. The CDR3 nucleotides are TGTGCCAGCAGCGGAACAGGGACCTCTGGAAACACCATATATTTT.

The chain uses TRBV7-8 and TRBJ2-7; the D gene is possibly TRBD2 (5 bases). The CDR3 has 14 amino acids. Germline V gene data show CDR1 as SGHVS and CDR2 as FQNEAQ. Trimming stripped 4 bases from V and 4 bases from J, with 14 bases between. CDR3 DNA: TGTGCCAGCAGCTCTCAAACCGGGGATTACGAGCAGTACTTC. Its protein is CASSSQTGDYEQYF.

CDR3 amino acids: CASSGGALSGANVLTF. The CDR3 region has the DNA TGCGCCAGCAGCGGGGGGGCCCTCTCTGGGGCCAACGTCCTGACTTTC. The V and J genes are TRBV4-1 and TRBJ2-6, with TRBD2 as a possible D gene (7 bases). CDR3 length: 16 amino acids. The V gene's germline CDR1 is MGHRA and CDR2 YSYEKL. V lost 5 bases and J lost 0, with 11 bases in between.

The rearrangement joins TRBV7-9 to TRBJ2-7; D might be TRBD2 (6 bases). The germline V gene has CDR1 SEHNR and CDR2 FQNEAQ (reference sequence). V was clipped by 0 bases and J by 2 bases, with 8 bases between them. The CDR3 is made up of 14 amino acids. The CDR3 loop is CASSLAEGPYEQYF. The CDR3 nucleotides read TGTGCCAGCAGCTTAGCGGAGGGTCCCTACGAGCAGTACTTC.

The J gene is TRBJ1-6, the V gene TRBV7-9; D may be TRBD1 (5 bases). V was cut by 5 bases and J by 9 bases, with 14 bases left in between. CDR3 size: 14 residues. The germline V gene encodes CDR1 SEHNR and CDR2 FQNEAQ (reference sequence). The CDR3 region has the DNA TGTGCCAGCAGCCCCGACGGGGGAGGTTCACCCCTCCACTTT. Amino acids: CASSPDGGGSPLHF.

This chain connects TRBV9 to TRBJ2-5; 10 nucleotides agree with TRBD2. V lost 1 base and J lost 2; bases outside the gene matches: 5. This CDR3 has 16 amino acids. The germline V gene has CDR1 SGDLS and CDR2 YYNGEE. The CDR3 DNA reads as TGTGCCAGCAGCGTACGAAATAGCGGGAGGCAAGAGACCCAGTACTTC. Amino acid sequence: CASSVRNSGRQETQYF.

V is TRBV7-2 and J is TRBJ1-2; D is possibly TRBD1 (6 bases). Germline CDR1 SGHTA, CDR2 FQGNSA. V was clipped by 5 bases and J by 6 bases, with 10 bases between them. The CDR3 runs to 12 residues. CDR3 nucleotide sequence: TGTGCCAGCAGCAGTACAGGGAATGGCTACACCTTC. Its translation is CASSSTGNGYTF.

This rearrangement joins TRBV15 to TRBJ1-1; tentatively, D is TRBD1 (5 bases). The CDR3 totals 16 residues. V lost 5 bases and J lost 1, with 17 bases in between. Germline loops: CDR1 LNHNV, CDR2 YYDKDF (reference sequence). CDR3 DNA sequence: TGTGCCACCAGCGGCACAAATAGGGGCGAGAACACTGAAGCTTTCTTT. Translating it yields CATSGTNRGENTEAFF.

This sequence joins TRBV5-5 and TRBJ1-2, with D possibly matching TRBD1 (6 bases). The CDR3 spans 14 residues. Germline-derived CDR1 and CDR2 are SGHKS and YYEKEE (reference sequence). Trimming pared 1 base from V and 8 bases from J, leaving 15 bases between. CDR3 nucleotide sequence: TGTGCCAGCAGCTTGCAAGTACAGGGCATAGGCTACACCTTC. This translates into CASSLQVQGIGYTF.

The V gene is TRBV10-2, the J gene TRBJ1-1; the D gene is possibly TRBD1 (5 bases). This CDR3 is built from 14 residues. V was pared by 3 bases and J by 5 bases, with 13 bases between. Germline CDR1 reads WSHSY; CDR2 reads SAAADI. The CDR3 DNA reads as TGCGCCAGCAGTGACGGGGGGGGTGGAACTGAAGCTTTCTTT. As protein: CASSDGGGGTEAFF.

Note on this clone: This sample also contains other DNA sequences that code for the same CDR3. This rearrangement joins TRBV13 to TRBJ2-7; a possible D gene is TRBD2 (5 bases). Trimming took off 5 bases at V and 0 bases at J, with 11 bases between the two ends. Germline values: CDR1 PRHDT, CDR2 FYEKMQ (reference sequence). The CDR3 extends over 14 amino acids. CDR3 in amino acids: CASSPSGSSYEQYF. Written as DNA, the CDR3 is TGTGCCAGCAGCCCCTCGGGGAGCTCCTACGAGCAGTACTTC.

The J gene is TRBJ2-3, the V gene TRBV5-4; TRBD2 agrees at 7 bases. The V gene end was trimmed by 9 bases and the J gene end by 6 bases; junction bases not matched to a gene: 7. Germline V lookup: CDR1 SGHNT, CDR2 YYREEE (reference sequence). The CDR3 sequence is 12 residues long. The CDR3 DNA sequence: TGTGCCACCACTAGCGACCGCGATACGCAGTATTTT. Protein sequence: CATTSDRDTQYF.

CDR3 nucleotide sequence: TGTGCCAGCAGCCCCACTCCTCGGGGGGGGTCCCAAGAGACCCAGTACTTC. It codes for CASSPTPRGGSQETQYF. This rearrangement joins TRBV13 to TRBJ2-5, with 8 bases matching TRBD2. Germline V CDR1 and CDR2: PRHDT, FYEKMQ (reference sequence). The length of the CDR3 is 17 residues. Trimming cost V 5 bases and J 1 base; bases outside gene matches: 12.

Note on this clone: Other DNA sequences from this sample encode an identical CDR3 as well. The chain combines TRBV9 with TRBJ1-2; TRBD1 matches at 7 bases. The V and J ends lost 0 bases and 3 bases, in that order; junction bases with no gene match: 2. The CDR3 is 14 residues long. Germline lookup yields CDR1 SGDLS and CDR2 YYNGEE. DNA for the CDR3: TGTGCCAGCAGCGTAGGCCAGGGGGACTATGGCTACACCTTC. Residues: CASSVGQGDYGYTF.

This clone was detected once. The V call is TRBV6-5, the J call TRBJ2-1; D is possibly TRBD2 (5 bases). Germline V gene lookup returns CDR1 MNHEY and CDR2 SVGAGI. V shed 6 bases and J shed 7 bases, with 16 bases lying between them. CDR3 length: 14 amino acids. The CDR3 protein is CASSLGPSSNEQFF. CDR3 coding DNA: TGTGCCAGCAGCTTAGGGCCTAGCTCGAATGAGCAGTTCTTC.

The V gene is TRBV11-3, the J gene TRBJ2-7; D possibly corresponds to TRBD1 (5 bases). CDR1 SGHNT and CDR2 YENEEA come from the germline V gene. CDR3 length: 13 residues. Trimming stripped 2 bases from V and 0 bases from J, with 5 bases between. CDR3 sequence reads: CASSLQGSYEQYF. The CDR3 DNA reads as TGTGCCAGCAGCTTACAGGGCTCCTACGAGCAGTACTTC.

This chain links TRBV6-4 with TRBJ2-1, with TRBD2 matching 11 bases. V was clipped by 5 bases and J by 9 bases; unmatched bases: 6. The CDR3 is made up of 14 amino acids. Germline V CDR1 and CDR2: MRHNA, SNTAGT. Here the CDR3 DNA reads TGTGCCAGCAGTTTAGCGGGAGGGGCCGGTGAGCAGTTCTTC. As protein: CASSLAGGAGEQFF.

The chain uses TRBV4-2 and TRBJ2-5; D is perhaps TRBD1 (5 bases). Trimming left V 0 bases short and J 5 bases short, with 13 bases between. This CDR3 comprises 15 residues. Per the germline V gene, CDR1 is LGHNA and CDR2 is YNFKEQ. The CDR3 reads CASSQDSRVWETQYF. CDR3 in DNA: TGTGCCAGCAGCCAAGACTCCAGGGTTTGGGAGACCCAGTACTTC.

This rearrangement joins TRBV27 to TRBJ1-2; 7 bases align to TRBD1. Trimming removed 7 bases from V and 4 bases from J; junction bases left unmatched: 6. The germline CDR1 and CDR2 sequences are MNHEY and SMNVEV (reference sequence). The CDR3 spans 13 residues. The CDR3, as DNA: TGTGCCAGCAAGGCAGGGGGTGTCTATGGCTACACCTTC. It is translated as CASKAGGVYGYTF.

V gene TRBV7-6 combines with J gene TRBJ1-2; D is unclear. V shed 1 base and J shed 6 bases, with 12 bases lying between them. This CDR3 contains 14 residues. Germline-derived CDR1 and CDR2 are SGHVS and FNYEAQ. The CDR3 region is CASSLVTQEDGYTF. CDR3 nucleotides: TGTGCCAGCAGCTTAGTAACCCAGGAGGATGGCTACACCTTC.

The gene calls are TRBV6-1 and TRBJ2-7; TRBD1 aligns across 8 bases. V trimming: 2 bases; J trimming: 3 bases; junction bases outside the gene matches: 3. The CDR3 runs to 14 residues. CDR1 is MNHNS, CDR2 SASEGT, per germline. CDR3 nucleotide sequence: TGTGCCAGCAGTGAATGGACAGGGATCTACGAGCAGTACTTC. Its translation: CASSEWTGIYEQYF.

The chain couples TRBV28 to TRBJ2-4; no firm D call. This CDR3 region has 14 residues. V was trimmed by 5 bases and J by 6 bases, leaving 14 bases between them. Per germline, CDR1 MDHEN and CDR2 SYDVKM. CDR3 DNA sequence: TGTGCCAGCAGTCAAACTTGGTTGAGAAACATTCAGTACTTC. The encoded protein is CASSQTWLRNIQYF.

This chain joins TRBV13 and TRBJ2-5; 12 bases map to TRBD1. The trim removed 0 bases at V and 5 bases at J, leaving 4 bases unmatched. The CDR3 is 16 amino acids. Per germline, CDR1 PRHDT and CDR2 FYEKMQ (reference sequence). The DNA of the CDR3 is TGTGCCAGCAGCTTAGGGGGACAGGGGGCCGGGGAGACCCAGTACTTC. Its protein is CASSLGGQGAGETQYF.